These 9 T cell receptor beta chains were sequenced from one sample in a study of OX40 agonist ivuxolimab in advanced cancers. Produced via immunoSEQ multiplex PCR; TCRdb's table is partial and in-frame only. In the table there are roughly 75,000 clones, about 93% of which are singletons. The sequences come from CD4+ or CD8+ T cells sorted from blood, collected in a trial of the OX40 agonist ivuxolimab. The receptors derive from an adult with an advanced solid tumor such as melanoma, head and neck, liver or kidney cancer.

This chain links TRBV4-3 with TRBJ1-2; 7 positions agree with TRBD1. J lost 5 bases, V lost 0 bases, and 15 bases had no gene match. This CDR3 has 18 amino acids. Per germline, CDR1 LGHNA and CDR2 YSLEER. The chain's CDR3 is CASSQDKTLRDSDYGYTF. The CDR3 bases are TGCGCCAGCAGCCAAGATAAAACTCTTAGGGACAGCGATTATGGCTACACCTTC.

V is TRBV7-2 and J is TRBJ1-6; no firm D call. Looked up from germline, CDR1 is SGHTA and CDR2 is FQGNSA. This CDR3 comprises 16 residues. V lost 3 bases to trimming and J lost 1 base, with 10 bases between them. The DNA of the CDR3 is TGTGCCAGCAGCTTTAGGGTAGGGTCCTATAATTCACCCCTCCACTTT. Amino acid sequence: CASSFRVGSYNSPLHF.

CDR3 coding DNA: TGTGCCAGCAGCCCGGGACTACCCTACGAGCAGTACTTC. It translates to CASSPGLPYEQYF. The chain has TRBV4-2 and TRBJ2-7, with TRBD2 matching 7 bases. J was trimmed by 2 bases and V by 4 bases; bases with no gene match: 2. Germline lookup yields CDR1 LGHNA and CDR2 YNFKEQ. This CDR3 is 13 amino acids long.

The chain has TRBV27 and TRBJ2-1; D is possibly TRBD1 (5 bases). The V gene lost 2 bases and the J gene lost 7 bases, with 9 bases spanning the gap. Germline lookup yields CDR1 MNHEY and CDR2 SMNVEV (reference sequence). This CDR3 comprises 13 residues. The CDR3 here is CASSLRGLNEQFF. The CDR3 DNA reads TGTGCCAGCAGTTTAAGGGGCCTAAATGAGCAGTTCTTC.

CDR3 nucleotides: TGTGCCAGCAGCATCAGTCCGAGCAGTGCCTACGAGCAGTACTTC. Amino acid sequence: CASSISPSSAYEQYF. The V gene is TRBV9, the J gene TRBJ2-7; no firm D call. V gave up 4 bases and J gave up 2 bases, with 16 bases separating them. Per the germline V gene, CDR1 is SGDLS and CDR2 is YYNGEE. This CDR3 region has 15 residues.

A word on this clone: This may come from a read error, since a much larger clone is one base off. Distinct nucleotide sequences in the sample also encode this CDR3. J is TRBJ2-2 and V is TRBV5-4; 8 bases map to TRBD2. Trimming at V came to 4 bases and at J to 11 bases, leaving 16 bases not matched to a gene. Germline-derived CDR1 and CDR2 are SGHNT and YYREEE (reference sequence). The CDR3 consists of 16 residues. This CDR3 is CASSLESGTSGPELFF. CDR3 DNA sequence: TGTGCCAGCAGCCTGGAATCAGGCACTAGCGGTCCTGAGCTGTTTTTT. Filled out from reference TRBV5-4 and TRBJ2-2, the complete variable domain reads ETGVTQSPTHLIKTRGQQVTLRCSSQSGHNTVSWYQQALGQGPQFIFQYYREEENGRGNFPPRFSGLQFPNYSSELNVNALELDDSALYLCASSLESGTSGPELFFGEGSRLTVL.

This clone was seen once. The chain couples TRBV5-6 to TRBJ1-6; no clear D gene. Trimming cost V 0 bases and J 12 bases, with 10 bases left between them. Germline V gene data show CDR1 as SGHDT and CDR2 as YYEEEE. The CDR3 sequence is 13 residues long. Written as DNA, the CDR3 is TGTGCCAGCAGCTTGGGCCTCGGTGGACCCCTCCACTTT. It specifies CASSLGLGGPLHF.

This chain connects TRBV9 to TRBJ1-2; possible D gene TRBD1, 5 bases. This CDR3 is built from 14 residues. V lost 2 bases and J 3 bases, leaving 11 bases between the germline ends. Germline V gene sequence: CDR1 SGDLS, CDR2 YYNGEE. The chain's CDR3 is CASSVGRADYGYTF. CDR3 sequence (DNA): TGTGCCAGCAGCGTCGGCAGGGCAGACTATGGCTACACCTTC.

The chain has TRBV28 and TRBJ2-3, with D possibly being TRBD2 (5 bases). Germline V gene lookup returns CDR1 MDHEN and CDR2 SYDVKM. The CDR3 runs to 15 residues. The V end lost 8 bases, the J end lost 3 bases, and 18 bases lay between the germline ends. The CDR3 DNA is TGTGCCAGCCAGAGATCCGGGGAGAAGACAGATACGCAGTATTTT. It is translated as CASQRSGEKTDTQYF.